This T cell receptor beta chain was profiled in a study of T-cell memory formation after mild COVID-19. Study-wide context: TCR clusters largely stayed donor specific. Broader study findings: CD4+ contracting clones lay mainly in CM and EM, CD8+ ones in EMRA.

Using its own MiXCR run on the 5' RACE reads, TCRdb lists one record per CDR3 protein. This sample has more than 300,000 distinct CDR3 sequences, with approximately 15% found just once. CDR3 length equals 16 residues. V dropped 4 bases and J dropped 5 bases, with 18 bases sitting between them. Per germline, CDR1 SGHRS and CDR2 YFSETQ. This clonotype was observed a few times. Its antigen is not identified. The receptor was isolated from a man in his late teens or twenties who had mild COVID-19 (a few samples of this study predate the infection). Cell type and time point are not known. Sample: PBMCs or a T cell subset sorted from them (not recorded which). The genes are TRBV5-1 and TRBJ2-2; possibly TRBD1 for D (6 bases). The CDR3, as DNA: TGCGCCAGCAGCCCCGAAGACAGGTTCGAGACCGGGGAGCTGTTTTTT. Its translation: CASSPEDRFETGELFF.